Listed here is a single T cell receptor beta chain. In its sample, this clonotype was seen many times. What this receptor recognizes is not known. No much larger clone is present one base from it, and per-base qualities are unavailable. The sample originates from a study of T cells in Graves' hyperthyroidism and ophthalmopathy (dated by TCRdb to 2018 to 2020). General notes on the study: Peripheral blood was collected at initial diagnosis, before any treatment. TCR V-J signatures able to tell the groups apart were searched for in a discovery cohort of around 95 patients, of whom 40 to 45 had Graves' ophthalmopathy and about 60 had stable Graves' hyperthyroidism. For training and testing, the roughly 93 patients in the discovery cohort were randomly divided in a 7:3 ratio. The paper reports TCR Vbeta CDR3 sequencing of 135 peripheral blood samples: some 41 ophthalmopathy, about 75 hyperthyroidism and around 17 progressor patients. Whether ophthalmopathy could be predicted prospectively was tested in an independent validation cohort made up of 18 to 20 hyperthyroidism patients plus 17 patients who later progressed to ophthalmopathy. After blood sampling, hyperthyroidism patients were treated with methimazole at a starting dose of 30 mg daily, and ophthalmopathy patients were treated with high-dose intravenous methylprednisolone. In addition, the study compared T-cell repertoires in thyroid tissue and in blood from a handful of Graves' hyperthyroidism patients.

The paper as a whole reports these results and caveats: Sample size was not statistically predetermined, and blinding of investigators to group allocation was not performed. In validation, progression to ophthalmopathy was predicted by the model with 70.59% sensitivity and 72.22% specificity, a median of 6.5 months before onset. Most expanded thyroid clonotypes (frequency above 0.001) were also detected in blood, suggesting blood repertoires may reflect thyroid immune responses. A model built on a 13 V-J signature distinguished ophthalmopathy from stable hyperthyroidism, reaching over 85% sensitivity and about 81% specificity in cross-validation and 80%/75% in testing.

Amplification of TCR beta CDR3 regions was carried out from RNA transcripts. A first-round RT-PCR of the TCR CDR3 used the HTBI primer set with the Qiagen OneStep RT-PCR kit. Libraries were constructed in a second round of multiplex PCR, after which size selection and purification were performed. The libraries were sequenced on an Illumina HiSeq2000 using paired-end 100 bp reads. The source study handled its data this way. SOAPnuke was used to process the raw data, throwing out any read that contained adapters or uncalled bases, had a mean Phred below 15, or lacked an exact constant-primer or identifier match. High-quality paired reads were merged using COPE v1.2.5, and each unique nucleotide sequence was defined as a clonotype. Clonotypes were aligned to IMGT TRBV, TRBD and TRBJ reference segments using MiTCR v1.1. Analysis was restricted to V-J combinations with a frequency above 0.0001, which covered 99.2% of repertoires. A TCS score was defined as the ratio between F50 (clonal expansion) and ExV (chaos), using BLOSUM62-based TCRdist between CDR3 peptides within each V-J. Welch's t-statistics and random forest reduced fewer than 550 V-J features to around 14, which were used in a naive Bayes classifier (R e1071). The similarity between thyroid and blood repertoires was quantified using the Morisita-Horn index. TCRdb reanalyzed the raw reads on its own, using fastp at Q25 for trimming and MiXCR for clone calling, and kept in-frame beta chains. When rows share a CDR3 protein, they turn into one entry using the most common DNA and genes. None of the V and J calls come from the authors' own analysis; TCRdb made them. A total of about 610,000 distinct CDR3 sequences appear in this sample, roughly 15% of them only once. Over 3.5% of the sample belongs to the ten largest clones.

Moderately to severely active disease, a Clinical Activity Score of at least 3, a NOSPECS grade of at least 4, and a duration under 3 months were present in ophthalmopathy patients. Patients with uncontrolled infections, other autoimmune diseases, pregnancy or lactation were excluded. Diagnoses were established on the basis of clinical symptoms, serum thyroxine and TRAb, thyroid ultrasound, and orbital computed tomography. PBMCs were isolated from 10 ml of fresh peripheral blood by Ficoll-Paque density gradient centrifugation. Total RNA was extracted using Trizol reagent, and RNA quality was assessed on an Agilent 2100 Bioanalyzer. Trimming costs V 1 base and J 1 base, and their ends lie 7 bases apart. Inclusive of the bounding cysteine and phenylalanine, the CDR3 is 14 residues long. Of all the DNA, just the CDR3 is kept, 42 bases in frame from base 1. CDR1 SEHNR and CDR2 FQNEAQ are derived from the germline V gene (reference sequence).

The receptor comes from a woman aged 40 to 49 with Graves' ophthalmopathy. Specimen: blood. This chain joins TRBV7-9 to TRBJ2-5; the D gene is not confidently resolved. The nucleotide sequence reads TGTGCCAGCAGCTTAGTTGGGTTCCAAGAGACCCAGTACTTC. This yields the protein CASSLVGFQETQYF.